This T cell receptor beta chain was identified in a study of radiotherapy plus CTLA-4 blockade in lung cancer. Overall study results and limits: Expansion of tumor-derived TCR clones was observed in blood after radiotherapy plus ipilimumab.

Using immunoSEQ multiplex PCR, the repertoire was profiled, and TCRdb retains in-frame clones only, with some absent. This table has some 110,000 clones, about 77% appearing once. This CDR3 region has 15 residues. The germline V gene encodes CDR1 MGHRA and CDR2 YSYEKL. Trimming stripped 4 bases from V and 4 bases from J, with 16 bases between. Points on this clone: Its target is not known.

Sequenced material: peripheral blood, taken from a patient treated with radiotherapy plus ipilimumab. The gene calls are TRBV4-1 and TRBJ1-1, with D possibly matching TRBD1 (5 bases). The receptor's source is a human donor with non-small cell lung cancer who had a partial response to radiotherapy plus ipilimumab. CDR3 protein: CASSPAAGLGTEAFF. The CDR3 DNA reads as TGCGCCAGCAGCCCTGCCGCAGGGTTGGGCACTGAAGCTTTCTTT.